This T cell receptor beta chain was sequenced for a study of CD8 T cells in ankylosing spondylitis. TCRdb re-derived calls from the 5' RACE reads in MiXCR, one entry per CDR3 protein. The sample contains some 270,000 distinct CDR3 sequences, 32% of which appear only once. This clonotype was found many times. Trimming removed 6 bases at V and 5 bases at J, with 16 bases between. Germline CDR1 reads DFQATT; CDR2 reads SNEGSKA (reference sequence). This CDR3 is 13 amino acids long. Specimen: blood, either unsorted or a sorted T cell fraction (not recorded which). The receptor was isolated from a male donor with ankylosing spondylitis or in good health (not recorded which). The chain joins TRBV20-1 to TRBJ1-2, with D possibly matching TRBD1 (5 bases). The CDR3 nucleotides are TGCAGTGCATCGGCGGTCTCAGGGTATGGCTACACCTTC. Protein product: CSASAVSGYGYTF.